The source of this TCR beta chain is a study of blood T cells in healthy people across ages. The study's findings and limits: Per million T cells, TCR beta diversity dropped about linearly as age rose.

With a J-beta primer mix and a sample-barcoded 5' primer, a second PCR ran roughly 6 to 12 cycles. A 12-random-nucleotide template-switch adaptor tagged each cDNA molecule. TCRdb reanalysed the 5' RACE reads using MiXCR and keeps one entry per CDR3 protein. There are 1.5 million to 2 million distinct CDR3 sequences in the sample; just under 50% occur only once, and over 2% lies in the top ten. V was pared by 1 base and J by 7 bases, with 6 bases of the junction left unmatched. Germline V gene data show CDR1 as DFQATT and CDR2 as SNEGSKA (reference sequence). CDR3 length equals 13 residues. On this clonotype itself: Its antigen is unidentified.

The V and J genes are TRBV20-1 and TRBJ1-2, with 7 bases matching TRBD1. The clonotype originates from a woman between 40 and 55 years old in good health. The sample was blood. CDR3: CSARVGGVGGYTF. CDR3 nucleotides: TGCAGTGCTAGAGTAGGGGGCGTAGGTGGCTACACCTTC.